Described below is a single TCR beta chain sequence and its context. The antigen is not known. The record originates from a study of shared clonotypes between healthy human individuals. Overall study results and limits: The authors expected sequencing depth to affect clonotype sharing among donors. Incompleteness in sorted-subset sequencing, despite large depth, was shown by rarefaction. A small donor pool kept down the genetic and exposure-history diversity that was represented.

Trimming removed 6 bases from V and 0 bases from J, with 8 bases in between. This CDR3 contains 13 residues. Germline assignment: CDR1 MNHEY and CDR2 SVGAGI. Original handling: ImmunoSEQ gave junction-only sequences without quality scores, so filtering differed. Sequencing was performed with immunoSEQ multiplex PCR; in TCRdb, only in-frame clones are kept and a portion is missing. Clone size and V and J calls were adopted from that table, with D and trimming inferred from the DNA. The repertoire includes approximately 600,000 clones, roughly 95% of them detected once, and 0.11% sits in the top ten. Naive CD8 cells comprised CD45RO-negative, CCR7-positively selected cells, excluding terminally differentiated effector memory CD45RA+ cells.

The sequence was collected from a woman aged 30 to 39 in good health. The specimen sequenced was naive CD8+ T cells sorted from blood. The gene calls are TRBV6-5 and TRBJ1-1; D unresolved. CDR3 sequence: CASRPQLNTEAFF. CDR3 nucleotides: TGTGCCAGCAGACCACAATTGAACACTGAAGCTTTCTTT.